Below, one TCR beta chain is given with its context. What it binds is unknown. There are 15 residues in the CDR3. Per germline, CDR1 SGHTA and CDR2 FQGTGA. V was pared by 4 bases and J by 4 bases, with 3 bases of the junction left unmatched. This sample was included in a study of cytomegalovirus exposure and HLA in healthy donors. Primers: 60 Vbeta forward and 13 Jbeta reverse. Assay used: immunoSEQ multiplex PCR; TCRdb lists only in-frame clones, some missing. The sample consists of around 97,000 clones, around 79% of them appearing once. Whole-study results and caveats: The classifier was said to identify cytomegalovirus status with high specificity and sensitivity. When the data were analyzed later, several of the most significant clusters appeared to be linked to common viral pathogens. The investigators catalogued 180 or so TCR beta chains as cytomegalovirus-associated.

Healthy bone marrow donors made up the cohort. The rearrangement joins TRBV7-3 to TRBJ2-1; 11 nucleotides match TRBD2. The sample comprised PBMCs. The clonotype was recovered from a man aged 50-60 years in good health and CMV-seropositive. The CDR3 spells CASSSGTSGYNEQFF. The CDR3 nucleotides are TGTGCCAGCAGCTCCGGGACTAGCGGATACAATGAGCAGTTCTTC. Together with reference TRBV7-3 and TRBJ2-1, the CDR3 gives the full variable domain: GAGVSQTPSNKVTEKGKYVELRCDPISGHTALYWYRQSLGQGPEFLIYFQGTGAADDSGLPNDRFFAVRPEGSVSTLKIQRTERGDSAVYLCASSSGTSGYNEQFFGPGTRLTVL.